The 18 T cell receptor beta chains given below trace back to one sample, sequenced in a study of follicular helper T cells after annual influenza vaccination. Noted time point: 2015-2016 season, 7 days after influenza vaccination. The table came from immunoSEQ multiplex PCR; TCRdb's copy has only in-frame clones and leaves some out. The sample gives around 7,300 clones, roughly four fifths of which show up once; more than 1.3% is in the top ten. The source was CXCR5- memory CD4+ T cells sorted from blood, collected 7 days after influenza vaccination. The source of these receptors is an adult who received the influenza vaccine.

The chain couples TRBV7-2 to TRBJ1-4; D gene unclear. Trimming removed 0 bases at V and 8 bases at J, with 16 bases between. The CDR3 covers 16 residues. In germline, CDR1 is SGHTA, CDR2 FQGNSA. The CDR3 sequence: CASSLAGWGLREKLFF. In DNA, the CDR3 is TGTGCCAGCAGCTTAGCGGGTTGGGGTCTACGGGAAAAACTGTTTTTT.

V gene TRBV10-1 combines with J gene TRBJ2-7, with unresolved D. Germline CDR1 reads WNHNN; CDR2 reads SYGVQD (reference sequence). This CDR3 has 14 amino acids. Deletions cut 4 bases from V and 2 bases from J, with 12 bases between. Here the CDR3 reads CASSGVQTTYEQYF. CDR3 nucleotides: TGCGCCAGCAGTGGGGTTCAAACAACCTACGAGCAGTACTTC.

The CDR3 is CASRGQGAGNEQFF. The DNA of the CDR3 is TGTGCCAGCAGGGGACAGGGGGCAGGGAATGAGCAGTTCTTC. The chain employs TRBV11-3 and TRBJ2-1, with TRBD1 matching 12 bases. The CDR3 loop spans 14 amino acids. Per germline, CDR1 SGHNT and CDR2 YENEEA. The V segment lost 6 bases and the J segment 7 bases; nucleotides outside the gene matches: 4.

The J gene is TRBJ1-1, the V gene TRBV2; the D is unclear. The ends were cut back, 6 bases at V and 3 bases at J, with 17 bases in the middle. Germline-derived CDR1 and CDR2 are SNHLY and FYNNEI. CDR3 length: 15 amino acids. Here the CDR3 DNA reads TGTGCCAGCAGGTGGGAGAGGGTGGAGTACACTGAAGCTTTCTTT. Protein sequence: CASRWERVEYTEAFF.

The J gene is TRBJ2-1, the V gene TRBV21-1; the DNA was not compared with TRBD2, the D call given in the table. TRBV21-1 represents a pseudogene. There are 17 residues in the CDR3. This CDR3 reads CASSPHHSGLAGGKQFF. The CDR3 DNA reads TGTGCCAGCAGCCCGCACCACAGTGGGCTAGCGGGAGGCAAGCAGTTCTTC.

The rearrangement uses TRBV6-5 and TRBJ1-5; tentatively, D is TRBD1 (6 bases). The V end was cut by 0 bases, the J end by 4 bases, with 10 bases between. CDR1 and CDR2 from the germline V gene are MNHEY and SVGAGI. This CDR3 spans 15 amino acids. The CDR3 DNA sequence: TGTGCCAGCAGTTACTCGGTGACAGGAAATCAGCCCCAGCATTTT. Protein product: CASSYSVTGNQPQHF.

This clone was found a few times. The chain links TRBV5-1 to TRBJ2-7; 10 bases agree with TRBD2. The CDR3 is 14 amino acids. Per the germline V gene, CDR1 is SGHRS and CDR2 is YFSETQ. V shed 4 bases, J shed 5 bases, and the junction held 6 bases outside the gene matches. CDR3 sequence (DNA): TGCGCCAGCAGCCCGGGACTAGCGTCCCACGAGCAGTACTTC. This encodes CASSPGLASHEQYF.

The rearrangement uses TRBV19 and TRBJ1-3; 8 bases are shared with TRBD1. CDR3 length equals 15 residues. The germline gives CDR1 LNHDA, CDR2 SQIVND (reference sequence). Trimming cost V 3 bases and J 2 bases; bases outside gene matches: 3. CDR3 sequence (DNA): TGTGCCAGTAGTATGCGGACAGGGCCTGGAAACACCATATATTTT. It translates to CASSMRTGPGNTIYF.

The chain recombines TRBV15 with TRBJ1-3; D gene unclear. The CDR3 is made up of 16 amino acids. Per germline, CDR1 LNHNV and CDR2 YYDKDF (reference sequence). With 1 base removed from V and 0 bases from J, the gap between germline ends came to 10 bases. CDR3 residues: CATSRGRGDSGNTIYF. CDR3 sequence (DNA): TGTGCCACCAGCAGAGGACGTGGGGACTCTGGAAACACCATATATTTT.

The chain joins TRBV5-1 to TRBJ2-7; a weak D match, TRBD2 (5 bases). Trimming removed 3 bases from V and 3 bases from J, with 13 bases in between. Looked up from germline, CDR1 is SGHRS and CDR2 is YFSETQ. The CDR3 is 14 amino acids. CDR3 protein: CASSSSGGHYEQYF. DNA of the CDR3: TGCGCCAGCAGCTCCTCGGGCGGGCACTACGAGCAGTACTTC. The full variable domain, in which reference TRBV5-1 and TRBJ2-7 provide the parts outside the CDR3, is KAGVTQTPRYLIKTRGQQVTLSCSPISGHRSVSWYQQTPGQGLQFLFEYFSETQRNKGNFPGRFSGRQFSNSRSEMNVSTLELGDSALYLCASSSSGGHYEQYFGPGTRLTVT.

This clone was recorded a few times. For the CDR3, the DNA is TGTGCCAGCAGGGGATATAGCAATCAGCCCCAGCATTTT. Its translation: CASRGYSNQPQHF. The chain uses TRBV2 and TRBJ1-5; no firm D call. The germline V gene has CDR1 SNHLY and CDR2 FYNNEI. V lost 6 bases to trimming and J lost 0 bases, with 6 bases between them. The CDR3 runs 13 residues. Full variable domain (missing parts from reference TRBV2 and TRBJ1-5): EPEVTQTPSHQVTQMGQEVILRCVPISNHLYFYWYRQILGQKVEFLVSFYNNEISEKSEIFDDQFSVERPDGSNFTLKIRSTKLEDSAMYFCASRGYSNQPQHFGDGTRLSIL.

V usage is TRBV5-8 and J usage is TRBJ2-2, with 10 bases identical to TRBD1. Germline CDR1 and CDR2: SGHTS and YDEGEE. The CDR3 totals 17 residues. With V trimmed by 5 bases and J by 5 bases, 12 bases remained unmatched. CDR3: CASSLPGQGIATGELFF. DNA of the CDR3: TGTGCCAGCAGTTTGCCGGGACAGGGGATAGCTACCGGGGAGCTGTTTTTT.

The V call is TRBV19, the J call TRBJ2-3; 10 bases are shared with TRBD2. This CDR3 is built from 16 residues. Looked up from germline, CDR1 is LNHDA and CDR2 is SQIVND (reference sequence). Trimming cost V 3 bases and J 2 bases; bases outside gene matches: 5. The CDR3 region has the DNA TGTGCCAGTAGTATCCGACTAGCGGGCTCCACAGATACGCAGTATTTT. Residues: CASSIRLAGSTDTQYF.

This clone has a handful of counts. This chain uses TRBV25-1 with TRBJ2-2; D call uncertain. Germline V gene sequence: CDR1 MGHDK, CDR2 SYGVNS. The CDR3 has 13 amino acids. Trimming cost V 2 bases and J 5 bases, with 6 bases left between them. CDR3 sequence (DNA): TGTGCCAGCAGTGAACGAGAAACCGGGGAGCTGTTTTTT. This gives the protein CASSERETGELFF.

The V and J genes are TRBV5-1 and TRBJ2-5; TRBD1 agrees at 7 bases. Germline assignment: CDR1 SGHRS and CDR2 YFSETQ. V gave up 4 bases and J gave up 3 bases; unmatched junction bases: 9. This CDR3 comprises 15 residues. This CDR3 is CASSTATGFEETQYF. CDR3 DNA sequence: TGCGCCAGCAGCACCGCGACAGGGTTCGAAGAGACCCAGTACTTC.

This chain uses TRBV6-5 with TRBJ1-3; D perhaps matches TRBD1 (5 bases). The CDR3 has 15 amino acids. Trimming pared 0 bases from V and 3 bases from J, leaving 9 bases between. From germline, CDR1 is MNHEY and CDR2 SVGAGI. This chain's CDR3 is CASSYSEGVGNTIYF. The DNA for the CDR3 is TGTGCCAGCAGTTACTCGGAAGGGGTTGGAAACACCATATATTTT.

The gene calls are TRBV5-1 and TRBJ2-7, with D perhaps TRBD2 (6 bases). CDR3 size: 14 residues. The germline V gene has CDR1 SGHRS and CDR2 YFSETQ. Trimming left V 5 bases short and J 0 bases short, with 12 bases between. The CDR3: CASSRDGSSYEQYF. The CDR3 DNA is TGCGCCAGCAGTCGGGACGGGAGCTCCTACGAGCAGTACTTC.

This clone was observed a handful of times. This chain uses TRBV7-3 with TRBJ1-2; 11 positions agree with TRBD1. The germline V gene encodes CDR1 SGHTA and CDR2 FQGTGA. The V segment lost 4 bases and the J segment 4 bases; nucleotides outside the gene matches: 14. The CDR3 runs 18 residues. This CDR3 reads CASSYPTPDRGRGYGYTF. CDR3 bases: TGTGCCAGCAGCTACCCCACCCCGGACAGGGGGCGCGGCTATGGCTACACCTTC.